This TCR beta chain was identified during a study of T cells after yellow fever vaccination. The V and J ends lost 8 bases and 0 bases respectively, with 9 bases between them. The CDR3 runs 13 residues. Study-level findings and limits: Primary-vaccination clones mostly resurfaced post-booster (less than 98% CD4, approximately 89% CD8).

About this clonotype: Antigen specificity is unknown.

TCRdb fed the 5' RACE reads into MiXCR, producing one record per CDR3 protein. The sample comprises about 580,000 distinct CDR3 sequences, 17% of which are singletons, and around 15% rests with the top ten. This TCR came from a man aged 18 to 29 who received the YFV17D yellow fever vaccine. The rearrangement uses TRBV12-3 or TRBV12-4 and TRBJ2-3, with D perhaps matching TRBD1 (6 bases). The material was PBMCs, obtained about 5 days after the first yellow fever vaccination. The CDR3 loop reads CASRTDSTDTQYF. Written as DNA, the CDR3 is TGTGCCAGCCGGACAGATAGCACAGATACGCAGTATTTT.